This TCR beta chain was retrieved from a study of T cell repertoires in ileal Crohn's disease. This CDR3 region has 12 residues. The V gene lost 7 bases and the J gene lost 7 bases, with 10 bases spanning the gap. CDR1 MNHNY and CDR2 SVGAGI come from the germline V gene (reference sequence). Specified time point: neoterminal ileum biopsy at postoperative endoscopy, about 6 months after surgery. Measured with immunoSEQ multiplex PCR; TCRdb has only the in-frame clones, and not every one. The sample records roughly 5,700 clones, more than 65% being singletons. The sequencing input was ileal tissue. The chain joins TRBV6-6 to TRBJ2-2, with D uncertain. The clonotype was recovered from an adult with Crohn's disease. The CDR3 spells CASTSPSGELFF. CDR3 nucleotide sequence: TGTGCCAGCACCTCCCCGAGCGGGGAGCTGTTTTTT.